These 21 T cell receptor beta chains originate from one sample sequenced in a study of STAT3 mutations in large granular lymphocyte leukemia. Whole-study results and caveats: Every T-cell large granular lymphocyte leukemia patient had at least one immunodominant TCR beta clonotype.

Sequencing used immunoSEQ multiplex PCR; TCRdb keeps in-frame clones, though not all of them. The data hold about 15,000 clones, with 90% observed a single time. Their antigen targets remain unknown. The sample comprised peripheral blood mononuclear cells. These receptors were taken from a man aged 35 to 55 with T-cell large granular lymphocyte leukemia. Some clones in this sample may be carry-over from other donors' samples.

The rearrangement links TRBV9 to TRBJ1-5; D might be TRBD1 (6 bases). The CDR3 sequence is 14 residues long. Germline-derived CDR1 and CDR2 are SGDLS and YYNGEE. V gave up 0 bases and J gave up 7 bases, with 11 bases separating them. The CDR3 region is CASSVVQGGQPQHF. The CDR3 DNA reads TGTGCCAGCAGCGTAGTACAGGGTGGACAGCCCCAGCATTTT.

The CDR3 DNA reads as TGTGCCAGCAGCGACAGGGATGCCTATGGCTACACCTTC. Residues: CASSDRDAYGYTF. V is TRBV7-9 and J is TRBJ1-2, with 7 bases aligning to TRBD1. Losses at the gene ends were 5 bases for V and 4 bases for J; bases not matched to a gene: 4. Germline V CDR1 and CDR2: SEHNR, FQNEAQ (reference sequence). The CDR3 has 13 residues. Drawing the rest from reference TRBV7-9 and TRBJ1-2, the complete variable domain is DTGVSQNPRHKITKRGQNVTFRCDPISEHNRLYWYRQTLGQGPEFLTYFQNEAQLEKSRLLSDRFSAERPKGSFSTLEIQRTEQGDSAMYLCASSDRDAYGYTFGSGTRLTVV.

The rearrangement links TRBV23-1 to TRBJ2-7; tentatively, D is TRBD1 (6 bases). TRBV23-1 is an open reading frame whose function is uncertain. The CDR3 totals 16 residues. Trimming took 0 bases from V and 2 from J, leaving 14 bases between them. Here the CDR3 reads CASSQSGDTMTYEQYF. In nucleotides, the CDR3 is TGCGCCAGCAGTCAATCGGGGGACACTATGACCTACGAGCAGTACTTC.

The rearrangement links TRBV6-5 to TRBJ1-1; TRBD1 might be the D (5 bases). The CDR3 extends over 15 amino acids. V lost 8 bases, J lost 5 bases, and 21 bases lay in between. Per the germline V gene, CDR1 is MNHEY and CDR2 is SVGAGI. The CDR3 DNA sequence: TGTGCCAGCTCATCCCGGGACCTCTTTTGGACTGAAGCTTTCTTT. It codes for CASSSRDLFWTEAFF.

This clone has a single count. An end of the junction differs from the germline gene, which may be a read error. The chain employs TRBV6-6 and TRBJ1-6; 8 positions agree with TRBD1. This CDR3 spans 15 amino acids. The germline CDR1 and CDR2 sequences are MNHNY and SVGAGI (reference sequence). CDR3 protein: CASSSGQAYNSPLHF. The CDR3 DNA reads TGTGCCAGCAGTTCGGGACAGGCCTACAATTCACCCCTCCACTTT.

V and J are TRBV19 and TRBJ2-7, with 11 bases identical to TRBD2. The CDR3 spans 14 residues. J was trimmed by 3 bases and V by 6 bases; bases with no gene match: 4. In germline, CDR1 is LNHDA, CDR2 SQIVND (reference sequence). CDR3 DNA: TGTGCCAGTAGAGCCGGGACTAGCGGCTACGAGCAGTACTTC. Translation gives CASRAGTSGYEQYF. Based on the CDR3 plus reference TRBV19 and TRBJ2-7, the full variable domain is DGGITQSPKYLFRKEGQNVTLSCEQNLNHDAMYWYRQDPGQGLRLIYYSQIVNDFQKGDIAEGYSVSREKKESFPLTVTSAQKNPTAFYLCASRAGTSGYEQYFGPGTRLTVT.

This chain joins TRBV6-6 and TRBJ1-4; a weak D match, TRBD1 (5 bases). Germline lookup yields CDR1 MNHNY and CDR2 SVGAGI (reference sequence). CDR3 length: 14 amino acids. With 2 bases removed from V and 8 bases from J, the gap between germline ends came to 12 bases. The CDR3 DNA reads as TGTGCCAGCAGTTACAGCAGCGGGGGAGAAAAACTGTTTTTT. This translates into CASSYSSGGEKLFF.

V gene TRBV9 combines with J gene TRBJ2-7; 7 bases match TRBD2. V was clipped by 4 bases and J by 4 bases; unmatched bases: 8. Germline loops: CDR1 SGDLS, CDR2 YYNGEE. CDR3 size: 14 residues. This CDR3 is CASSPGEGLYEQYF. CDR3 nucleotide sequence: TGTGCCAGCAGCCCTGGGGAGGGGCTTTACGAGCAGTACTTC.

The chain joins TRBV7-3 to TRBJ2-7; TRBD2 matches at 11 bases. Per germline, CDR1 SGHTA and CDR2 FQGTGA. This CDR3 has 14 amino acids. V gave up 3 bases and J gave up 6 bases; unmatched junction bases: 4. The CDR3 sequence: CASSFSGGAGEQYF. CDR3 sequence (DNA): TGTGCCAGCAGCTTTAGCGGGGGGGCCGGCGAGCAGTACTTC.

This clone was seen once. This rearrangement joins TRBV15 to TRBJ2-2, with D perhaps assigned TRBD1 or TRBD2 (5 bases each). Germline V gene data show CDR1 as LNHNV and CDR2 as YYDKDF (reference sequence). With 3 bases removed from V and 5 bases from J, the gap between germline ends came to 10 bases. The length of the CDR3 is 14 residues. The CDR3 DNA is TGTGCCACCAGCAGGGGGACGGTTACCGGGGAGCTGTTTTTT. This codes for CATSRGTVTGELFF.

This clone counts as medium-sized (0.01 to 0.1%). The gene calls are TRBV5-4 and TRBJ1-3; 9 bases line up with TRBD1. Unmatched junction bases numbered 7, after V lost 4 bases and J lost 2 bases. The CDR3 runs to 16 residues. Germline loops: CDR1 SGHNT, CDR2 YYREEE (reference sequence). CDR3 bases: TGTGCCAGCAGCGAGGGAACAGGGGGCACTGGAAACACCATATATTTT. This gives the protein CASSEGTGGTGNTIYF.

This rearrangement joins TRBV19 to TRBJ1-1, with TRBD1 as a possible D gene (5 bases). The germline gives CDR1 LNHDA, CDR2 SQIVND (reference sequence). This CDR3 is built from 13 residues. The V gene lost 5 bases and the J gene lost 7 bases, with 14 bases spanning the gap. CDR3 sequence reads: CASSPDSSHEAFF. In DNA, the CDR3 is TGTGCCAGTAGTCCTGACAGTAGTCATGAAGCTTTCTTT.

This clone came up a few times. This chain links TRBV7-3 with TRBJ2-2; D is ambiguous. V was cut by 4 bases and J by 5 bases, with 14 bases left in between. The CDR3 has 15 residues. The V gene's germline CDR1 is SGHTA and CDR2 FQGTGA. This chain's CDR3 is CASSSSQTKTGELFF. Here the CDR3 DNA reads TGTGCCAGCAGCTCCTCTCAGACCAAAACCGGGGAGCTGTTTTTT. Full variable domain (remainder filled in from reference TRBV7-3 and TRBJ2-2): GAGVSQTPSNKVTEKGKYVELRCDPISGHTALYWYRQSLGQGPEFLIYFQGTGAADDSGLPNDRFFAVRPEGSVSTLKIQRTERGDSAVYLCASSSSQTKTGELFFGEGSRLTVL.

The J gene is TRBJ2-7, the V gene TRBV7-8; 8 bases are shared with TRBD1. In germline, CDR1 is SGHVS, CDR2 FQNEAQ. The CDR3 covers 15 residues. The J segment lost 2 bases and the V segment lost 5 bases, leaving 8 bases of the junction unmatched. The CDR3 DNA is TGTGCCAGCAGCCACGGACAGGGACGACCCTACGAGCAGTACTTC. Residues: CASSHGQGRPYEQYF.

The J gene is TRBJ1-1, the V gene TRBV6-5, with D hard to call. CDR1 MNHEY and CDR2 SVGAGI come from the germline V gene. The CDR3 is made up of 15 amino acids. Trimming shortened V by 1 base and J by 4 bases, and 13 bases separated the two germline ends. CDR3 residues: CASSYFRPKTTEAFF. The CDR3 DNA is TGTGCCAGCAGTTACTTTCGACCCAAGACCACTGAAGCTTTCTTT.

The chain employs TRBV6-1 and TRBJ1-4; D is possibly TRBD1 (5 bases). The germline gives CDR1 MNHNS, CDR2 SASEGT. The CDR3 totals 15 residues. The ends were cut back, 2 bases at V and 8 bases at J, with 15 bases in the middle. CDR3 in DNA: TGTGCCAGCAGTGAACAGCAGGGATTACGCGAAAAACTGTTTTTT. Its translation is CASSEQQGLREKLFF.

The chain couples TRBV10-3 to TRBJ1-1; 7 positions agree with TRBD1. V shed 10 bases, J shed 1 base, and the junction held 15 bases outside the gene matches. The length of the CDR3 is 16 residues. The germline V gene encodes CDR1 ENHRY and CDR2 SYGVKD. This CDR3 reads CATGGWTTGENTEAFF. For the CDR3, the DNA is TGTGCCACGGGGGGGTGGACTACAGGGGAGAACACTGAAGCTTTCTTT.

This clone was observed a single time. The V and J genes are TRBV28 and TRBJ1-5; D is possibly TRBD1 (5 bases). CDR3 size: 15 residues. V was cut by 4 bases and J by 4 bases, with 14 bases left in between. From germline, CDR1 is MDHEN and CDR2 SYDVKM. CDR3 residues: CASSSGTAQNQPQHF. CDR3 nucleotide sequence: TGTGCCAGCAGTTCTGGGACGGCACAGAATCAGCCCCAGCATTTT.

The chain is built from TRBV9 and TRBJ1-2, with D unresolved. V gave up 5 bases and J gave up 9 bases, with 8 bases separating them. The V gene's germline CDR1 is SGDLS and CDR2 YYNGEE. This CDR3 comprises 10 residues. In DNA, the CDR3 is TGTGCCAGCAGAAGGTTCAGCTACACCTTC. Its translation: CASRRFSYTF.

The chain uses TRBV7-9 and TRBJ2-1; D tentatively reads TRBD1 or TRBD2 (5 bases each). Germline V gene data show CDR1 as SEHNR and CDR2 as FQNEAQ (reference sequence). The CDR3 is made up of 13 amino acids. V dropped 4 bases and J dropped 12 bases, with 16 bases sitting between them. The CDR3 bases are TGTGCCAGCAGCTCAGCGAGGGTTGGGGGGCAGTTCTTC. Translation gives CASSSARVGGQFF.

The chain uses TRBV18 and TRBJ1-1; D is uncertain. Per germline, CDR1 KGHSH and CDR2 LQKENI. The CDR3 sequence is 16 residues long. V lost 0 bases, J lost 0 bases, and 11 bases lay in between. CDR3 sequence reads: CASSPPSQVLNTEAFF. The CDR3 nucleotides read TGTGCCAGCTCACCACCATCGCAGGTCTTGAACACTGAAGCTTTCTTT.